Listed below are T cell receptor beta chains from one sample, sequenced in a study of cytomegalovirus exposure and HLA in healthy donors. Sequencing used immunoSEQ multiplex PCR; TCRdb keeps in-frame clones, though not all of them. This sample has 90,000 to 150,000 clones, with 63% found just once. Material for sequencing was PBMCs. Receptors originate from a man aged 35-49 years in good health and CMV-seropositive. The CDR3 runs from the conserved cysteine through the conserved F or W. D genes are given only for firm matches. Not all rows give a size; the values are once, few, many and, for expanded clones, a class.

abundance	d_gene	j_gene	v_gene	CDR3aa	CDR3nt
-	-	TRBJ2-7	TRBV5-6	CASSLGGQVVYEQYF	TGTGCCAGCAGCTTAGGGGGTCAGGTTGTCTACGAGCAGTACTTC
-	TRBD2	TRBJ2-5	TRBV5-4	CASSLAWTSGRGETQYF	TGTGCCAGCAGCTTGGCCTGGACTAGCGGGAGGGGAGAGACCCAGTACTTC
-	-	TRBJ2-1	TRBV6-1	CATKGDNNEQFF	TGTGCCACAAAGGGGGATAACAATGAGCAGTTCTTC
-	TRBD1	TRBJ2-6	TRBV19	CASDHQGAEANVLTF	TGTGCCAGTGATCATCAGGGGGCCGAGGCCAACGTCCTGACTTTC
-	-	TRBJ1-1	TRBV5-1	CASSLVGFGGDAEAFF	TGCGCCAGCAGCTTGGTCGGGTTCGGGGGTGACGCTGAAGCTTTCTTT
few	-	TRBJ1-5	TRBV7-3	CASSPGEGQPQHF	TGTGCCAGCAGCCCAGGGGAAGGTCAGCCCCAGCATTTT
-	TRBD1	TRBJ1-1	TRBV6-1	CASSRTGVNTEAFF	TGTGCCAGCAGTAGGACAGGGGTGAACACTGAAGCTTTCTTT
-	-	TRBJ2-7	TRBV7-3	CASSLTQGSYEQYF	TGTGCCAGCAGCTTAACGCAGGGTTCCTACGAGCAGTACTTC
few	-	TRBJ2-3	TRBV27	CASSFSGRTDTQYF	TGTGCCAGCAGTTTTTCAGGGCGCACAGATACGCAGTATTTT
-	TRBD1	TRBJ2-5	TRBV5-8	CASNRDRVETQYF	TGTGCCAGCAACCGGGACAGGGTGGAGACCCAGTACTTC
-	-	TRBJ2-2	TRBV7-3	CASSLIEMRSGTGELFF	TGTGCCAGCAGCTTAATAGAGATGCGATCGGGCACCGGGGAGCTGTTTTTT
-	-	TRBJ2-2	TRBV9	CASSVAPTGELFF	TGTGCCAGCAGCGTGGCCCCCACCGGGGAGCTGTTTTTT
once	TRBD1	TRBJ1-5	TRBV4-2	CASSLRQGISNQPQHF	TGTGCCAGCAGCCTCCGACAGGGGATTAGCAATCAGCCCCAGCATTTT
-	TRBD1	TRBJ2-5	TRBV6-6	CASRGQGGRETQYF	TGTGCCAGCAGGGGACAGGGGGGGAGGGAGACCCAGTACTTC
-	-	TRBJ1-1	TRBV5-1	CASSKAGGDTEAFF	TGCGCCAGCAGCAAAGCGGGCGGGGACACTGAAGCTTTCTTT
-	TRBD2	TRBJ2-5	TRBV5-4	CASSVRLAGEETQYF	TGTGCCAGCAGCGTCCGACTAGCGGGAGAGGAGACCCAGTACTTC
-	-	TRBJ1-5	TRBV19	CASSIEARGSSNQPQHF	TGTGCCAGTAGTATAGAAGCAAGAGGATCAAGCAATCAGCCCCAGCATTTT
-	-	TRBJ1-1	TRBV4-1	CASSQEVGRVRNTEAFF	TGCGCCAGCAGCCAAGAGGTCGGCAGGGTTAGGAACACTGAAGCTTTCTTT
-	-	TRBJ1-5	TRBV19	CASNGGDQPQHF	TGTGCCAGTAATGGGGGCGACCAGCCCCAGCATTTT
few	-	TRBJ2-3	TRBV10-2	CASSPQVRGRGGGDTQYF	TGCGCCAGCAGTCCCCAAGTGAGGGGACGCGGGGGCGGGGATACGCAGTATTTT
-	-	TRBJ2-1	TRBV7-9	CASSPISEQFF	TGTGCCAGCAGCCCGATTAGTGAGCAGTTCTTC
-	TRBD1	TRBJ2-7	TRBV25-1	CASSLPGQSSYEQYF	TGTGCCAGCAGTTTACCGGGACAGAGCTCCTACGAGCAGTACTTC
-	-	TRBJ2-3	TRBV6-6	CASQGSTDTQYF	TGTGCCAGTCAGGGTAGCACAGATACGCAGTATTTT
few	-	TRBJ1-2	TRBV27	CASSSLGDIETYGYTF	TGTGCCAGCAGTTCCCTGGGGGACATTGAGACCTATGGCTACACCTTC
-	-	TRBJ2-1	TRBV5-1	CASSSGHSNSYNEQFF	TGCGCCAGCAGTTCGGGACACTCGAACTCCTACAATGAGCAGTTCTTC
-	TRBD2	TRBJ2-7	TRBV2	CASSGGVDNSYEQYF	TGTGCCAGCTCGGGGGGGGTGGACAACTCCTACGAGCAGTACTTC
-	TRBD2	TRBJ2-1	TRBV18	CASSPQKTSGGSKGQFF	TGTGCCAGCTCACCACAAAAGACTAGCGGGGGATCCAAAGGGCAGTTCTTC
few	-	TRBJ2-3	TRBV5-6	CASRPTTGADTQYF	TGTGCCAGTAGACCAACGACGGGGGCAGATACGCAGTATTTT
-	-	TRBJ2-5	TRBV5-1	CASKGETQYF	TGCGCCAGCAAGGGGGAGACCCAGTACTTC
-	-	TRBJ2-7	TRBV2	CASRRDTEQYF	TGTGCCAGCAGGAGGGACACCGAGCAGTACTTC
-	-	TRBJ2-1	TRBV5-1	CASSLTHPTQDNEQFF	TGCGCCAGCAGTTTAACCCACCCGACACAGGACAATGAGCAGTTCTTC
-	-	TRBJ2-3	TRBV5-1	CASTGAPSTDTQYF	TGCGCCAGCACTGGGGCTCCGAGCACAGATACGCAGTATTTT
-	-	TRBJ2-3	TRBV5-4	CASWPRVESDTDTQYF	TGTGCCAGTTGGCCCCGGGTCGAAAGTGACACAGATACGCAGTATTTT